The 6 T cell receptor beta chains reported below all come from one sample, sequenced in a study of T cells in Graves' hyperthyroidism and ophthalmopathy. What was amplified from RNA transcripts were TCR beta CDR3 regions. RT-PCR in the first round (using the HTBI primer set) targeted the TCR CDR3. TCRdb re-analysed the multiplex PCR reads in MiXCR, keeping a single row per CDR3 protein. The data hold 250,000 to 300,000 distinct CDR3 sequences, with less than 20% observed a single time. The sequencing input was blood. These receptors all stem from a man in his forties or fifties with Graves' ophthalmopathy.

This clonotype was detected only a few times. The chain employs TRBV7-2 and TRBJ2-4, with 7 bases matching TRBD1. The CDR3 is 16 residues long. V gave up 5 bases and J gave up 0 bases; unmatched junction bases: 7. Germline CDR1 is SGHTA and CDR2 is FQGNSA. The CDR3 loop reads CASSLYNRGAKNIQYF. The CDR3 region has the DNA TGTGCCAGCAGCCTATACAACAGGGGAGCCAAAAACATTCAGTACTTC.

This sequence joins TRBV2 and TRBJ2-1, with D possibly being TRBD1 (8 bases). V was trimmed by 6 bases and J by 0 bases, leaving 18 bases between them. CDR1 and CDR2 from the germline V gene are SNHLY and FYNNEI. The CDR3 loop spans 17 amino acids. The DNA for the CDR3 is TGTGCCAGCAGCTCACAGGGGGGGCGGAGCTCCTACAATGAGCAGTTCTTC. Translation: CASSSQGGRSSYNEQFF.

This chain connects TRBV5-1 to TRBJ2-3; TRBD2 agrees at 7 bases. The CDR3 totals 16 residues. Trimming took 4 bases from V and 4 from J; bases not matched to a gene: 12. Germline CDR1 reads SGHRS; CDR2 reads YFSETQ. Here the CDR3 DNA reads TGCGCCAGCAGCCCAGCCGGACTAGAAGGGGCAGATACGCAGTATTTT. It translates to CASSPAGLEGADTQYF.

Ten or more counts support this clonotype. In nucleotides, the CDR3 is TGTGCCAGCAGGCAGGGAGGGTCCACAGATACGCAGTATTTT. It translates to CASRQGGSTDTQYF. The chain combines TRBV11-2 with TRBJ2-3, with 7 bases that match TRBD2. J lost 2 bases, V lost 6 bases, and 5 bases had no gene match. Germline CDR1 reads SGHAT; CDR2 reads FQNNGV. The CDR3 sequence is 14 residues long.

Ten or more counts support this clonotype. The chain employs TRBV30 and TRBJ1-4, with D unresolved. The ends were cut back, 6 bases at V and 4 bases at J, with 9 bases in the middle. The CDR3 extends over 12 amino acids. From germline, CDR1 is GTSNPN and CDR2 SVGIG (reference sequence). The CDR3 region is CACGSYNEKLFF. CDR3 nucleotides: TGTGCCTGCGGCAGCTATAATGAAAAACTGTTTTTT.

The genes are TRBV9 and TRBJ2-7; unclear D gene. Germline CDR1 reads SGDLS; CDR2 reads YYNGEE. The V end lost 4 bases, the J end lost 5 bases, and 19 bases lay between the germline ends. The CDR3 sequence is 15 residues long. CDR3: CASSLTPRSENEQYF. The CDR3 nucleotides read TGTGCCAGCAGCCTCACCCCCAGATCGGAAAACGAGCAGTACTTC.